A selection of T cell receptor beta chains follows, all from one sample in a study of cytomegalovirus exposure and HLA in healthy donors. The method was immunoSEQ multiplex PCR; TCRdb's version includes in-frame clones alone and lacks a portion of them. The sample gives about 130,000 clones, 77% of which show up once; around 13% is in the top ten. The sample was PBMCs. The source is a middle-aged woman in good health and CMV-seropositive. Each CDR3 is given with its conserved first and last residue. D genes are given only for firm matches. Size tells how often a clone was seen (once, few, many) or the class of an expanded clone, and some rows leave it out.

j_gene: TRBJ1-3; v_gene: TRBV7-6; d_gene: TRBD1; abundance: once; CDR3nt: TGTGCCAGCAGCTTATTGGGACAGCCCGGGGACACCATATATTTT; CDR3aa: CASSLLGQPGDTIYF
j_gene: TRBJ1-3; v_gene: TRBV28; d_gene: .; abundance: .; CDR3nt: TGTGCCAGCAGACCCCACCAGGGGCCGAGCTCTGGAAACACCATATATTTT; CDR3aa: CASRPHQGPSSGNTIYF
j_gene: TRBJ2-7; v_gene: TRBV9; d_gene: .; abundance: .; CDR3nt: TGTGCCAGCAGCGTAGGGGACATCGCCTCTGTCTACGAGCAGTACTTC; CDR3aa: CASSVGDIASVYEQYF
j_gene: TRBJ2-2; v_gene: TRBV30; d_gene: TRBD2; abundance: .; CDR3nt: TGTGCCTGGACACTAGCGGGAGCTGAGACCGGGGAGCTGTTTTTT; CDR3aa: CAWTLAGAETGELFF
j_gene: TRBJ1-4; v_gene: TRBV28; d_gene: .; abundance: .; CDR3nt: TGTGCCAGCAGTTTGGGGGGAGGGGCGGAGAAACTGTTTTTT; CDR3aa: CASSLGGGAEKLFF
j_gene: TRBJ1-5; v_gene: TRBV5-8; d_gene: .; abundance: .; CDR3nt: TGTGCCAGCAGACGAGGGTGGGATCAGCCCCAGCATTTT; CDR3aa: CASRRGWDQPQHF
j_gene: TRBJ2-7; v_gene: TRBV28; d_gene: .; abundance: .; CDR3nt: TGTGCCAGCAGTTTGCGAGTAGAGCAGTACTTC; CDR3aa: CASSLRVEQYF
j_gene: TRBJ1-4; v_gene: TRBV5-6; d_gene: .; abundance: .; CDR3nt: TGTGCCAGCAGCCCCCGTGGTGGGACACATAATGAAAAACTGTTTTTT; CDR3aa: CASSPRGGTHNEKLFF
j_gene: TRBJ1-4; v_gene: TRBV28; d_gene: .; abundance: .; CDR3nt: TGTGCCAGCAGTTTATTATCAGGAACCCCCAATGAAAAACTGTTTTTT; CDR3aa: CASSLLSGTPNEKLFF
j_gene: TRBJ2-1; v_gene: TRBV18; d_gene: TRBD2; abundance: .; CDR3nt: TGTGCCAGCTCACCACTAGCGGGAGGGCCCGAAAATGAGCAGTTCTTC; CDR3aa: CASSPLAGGPENEQFF